This entry lists 21 T cell receptor beta chains sequenced from one sample in a study of regulatory T cells in long-lasting Graves disease. Time point described: newly diagnosed GD, antithyroid drugs for less than 3 months. PBMC-derived RNA was used for the TCR library. Sequencing libraries for TCR beta were prepared with iRepertoire HTBI primers and Arm-PCR of CDR3 regions. In TCRdb, the multiplex PCR reads were re-called with MiXCR into one record per CDR3 protein. This sample has about 450,000 distinct CDR3 sequences, with roughly 17% found just once. The same data also contributed to another study, on T cells in Graves' hyperthyroidism and ophthalmopathy.

The sequencing here drew on peripheral blood mononuclear cells (PBMCs), taken at new diagnosis, from a patient treated with antithyroid drugs. These receptors were taken from a woman aged 25 to 39 with Graves disease.

V usage is TRBV6-2 or TRBV6-3 and J usage is TRBJ2-7; 7 nucleotides match TRBD2. Germline loops: CDR1 MNHEY, CDR2 SVGEGT. Trimming took 2 bases from V and 2 from J; bases not matched to a gene: 9. The CDR3 length is 16 residues. The CDR3 bases are TGTGCCAGCAGTTACGATGGGTCCAGCGGGGCCTACGAGCAGTACTTC. It translates to CASSYDGSSGAYEQYF.

This clonotype was recorded at least ten times. The chain carries TRBV28 and TRBJ1-1, with D perhaps TRBD1 (5 bases). Per the germline V gene, CDR1 is MDHEN and CDR2 is SYDVKM. The CDR3 sequence is 15 residues long. Trimming removed 2 bases from V and 3 bases from J, with 13 bases in between. Written as DNA, the CDR3 is TGTGCCAGCAGTTTAGTACCGGGGGGGGACACTGAAGCTTTCTTT. This codes for CASSLVPGGDTEAFF.

The chain is built from TRBV28 and TRBJ2-7; D might be TRBD2 (6 bases). Germline-derived CDR1 and CDR2 are MDHEN and SYDVKM. Trimming cost V 4 bases and J 6 bases, with 25 bases left between them. The CDR3 is 17 residues long. CDR3 DNA sequence: TGTGCCAGCAGTTCCCCGAGAGGAGCGGGCCCCCGGATCGAGCAGTACTTC. As protein: CASSSPRGAGPRIEQYF.

This clonotype has a single count. The chain links TRBV12-3 or TRBV12-4 to TRBJ2-1; 7 bases map to TRBD2. The CDR3 consists of 16 residues. The ends lost 3 bases at V and 5 bases at J; junction bases unmatched: 10. The CDR3 region has the DNA TGTGCCAGCAGTTTTGGTGGGCGGGAGTTCAACAATGAGCAGTTCTTC. This codes for CASSFGGREFNNEQFF.

This clonotype was counted at least ten times. The J gene is TRBJ2-7, the V gene TRBV7-9; the D is unclear. The CDR3 totals 16 residues. V gave up 5 bases and J gave up 2 bases, with 19 bases separating them. Germline assignment: CDR1 SEHNR and CDR2 FQNEAQ (reference sequence). The CDR3 DNA follows: TGTGCCAGCAGCATAACCGGGTCCTGGGGTACCTACGAGCAGTACTTC. Residues: CASSITGSWGTYEQYF. The whole variable domain, filled in from reference TRBV7-9 and TRBJ2-7, reads DTGVSQNPRHKITKRGQNVTFRCDPISEHNRLYWYRQTLGQGPEFLTYFQNEAQLEKSRLLSDRFSAERPKGSFSTLEIQRTEQGDSAMYLCASSITGSWGTYEQYFGPGTRLTVT.

This chain uses TRBV5-5 with TRBJ1-6; 7 positions agree with TRBD1. Germline-derived CDR1 and CDR2 are SGHKS and YYEKEE (reference sequence). Trimming removed 3 bases from V and 9 bases from J; junction bases left unmatched: 12. This CDR3 is built from 16 residues. CDR3: CASSSGSTGIGSPLHF. As DNA, the CDR3 is TGTGCCAGCAGCTCAGGATCGACAGGGATAGGTTCACCCCTCCACTTT. Together with reference TRBV5-5 and TRBJ1-6, the CDR3 gives the full variable domain: DAGVTQSPTHLIKTRGQQVTLRCSPISGHKSVSWYQQVLGQGPQFIFQYYEKEERGRGNFPDRFSARQFPNYSSELNVNALLLGDSALYLCASSSGSTGIGSPLHFGNGTRLTVT.

The chain couples TRBV11-2 to TRBJ2-3; 12 bases line up with TRBD2. Unmatched junction bases numbered 8, after V lost 5 bases and J lost 2 bases. Germline V gene lookup returns CDR1 SGHAT and CDR2 FQNNGV. This CDR3 is built from 17 residues. CDR3 sequence reads: CASSPVGLAGFTDTQYF. DNA for the CDR3: TGTGCCAGCAGCCCCGTCGGACTAGCGGGGTTCACAGATACGCAGTATTTT. Based on the CDR3 plus reference TRBV11-2 and TRBJ2-3, the full variable domain is EAGVAQSPRYKIIEKRQSVAFWCNPISGHATLYWYQQILGQGPKLLIQFQNNGVVDDSQLPKDRFSAERLKGVDSTLKIQPAKLEDSAVYLCASSPVGLAGFTDTQYFGPGTRLTVL.

This clonotype was detected only a few times. This chain uses TRBV6-5 with TRBJ1-1; D unclear. The V end was cut by 0 bases, the J end by 1 base, with 12 bases between. This CDR3 contains 16 residues. The germline V gene has CDR1 MNHEY and CDR2 SVGAGI. This CDR3 reads CASSYSQVKGNTEAFF. The CDR3 DNA reads as TGTGCCAGCAGTTACTCGCAGGTGAAGGGGAACACTGAAGCTTTCTTT.

This clonotype has a count of ten or more. The chain joins TRBV6-2 or TRBV6-3 to TRBJ2-5, with TRBD2 identical over 10 bases. This CDR3 is 17 amino acids long. V was clipped by 4 bases and J by 4 bases; unmatched bases: 12. The germline V gene encodes CDR1 MNHEY and CDR2 SVGEGT. CDR3 in DNA: TGTGCCAGCAGTTGGCAGCGGGAGGGTTCGCTACCAGAGACCCAGTACTTC. Protein: CASSWQREGSLPETQYF.

The chain carries TRBV20-1 and TRBJ1-5; no reliable D call. There are 15 residues in the CDR3. Germline V CDR1 and CDR2: DFQATT, SNEGSKA (reference sequence). Between the trimmed V and J ends, which lost 1 base and 0 bases, there was a span of 10 bases. In nucleotides, the CDR3 is TGCAGTGCTAGAGGCCAGCGGGATAGCAATCAGCCCCAGCATTTT. This codes for CSARGQRDSNQPQHF.

This clonotype was seen ten or more times. CDR3 in amino acids: CASSYLAGGSYEQYF. CDR3 bases: TGTGCCAGCAGTTATTTAGCGGGAGGTTCCTACGAGCAGTACTTC. The V gene is TRBV6-2 or TRBV6-3, the J gene TRBJ2-7, with 10 bases lining up with TRBD2. CDR1 and CDR2 (germline): MNHEY, SVGEGT. The V and J ends lost 3 bases and 1 base, in that order; junction bases with no gene match: 3. The CDR3 extends over 15 amino acids.

This clonotype was recorded a few times. J is TRBJ1-5 and V is TRBV12-3 or TRBV12-4, with D uncertain. Trimming pared 8 bases from V and 5 bases from J, leaving 25 bases between. This CDR3 spans 17 amino acids. Here the CDR3 DNA reads TGTGCCAGCGGCCTCCTCCCCTACCGGCCAGGCGATCAGCCCCAGCATTTT. Translating gives CASGLLPYRPGDQPQHF.

This clonotype was seen ten or more times. The chain joins TRBV11-3 to TRBJ2-3; TRBD2 matches 8 bases. The CDR3 is 17 residues long. With 1 base clipped from V and 2 bases from J, the junction kept 8 bases outside the gene matches. Germline V CDR1 and CDR2: SGHNT, YENEEA. CDR3 DNA sequence: TGTGCCAGCAGCTTAGGGGCCGGGACTAGGGCCACAGATACGCAGTATTTT. Its translation: CASSLGAGTRATDTQYF. The variable domain in full, completed from reference TRBV11-3 and TRBJ2-3, reads EAGVVQSPRYKIIEKKQPVAFWCNPISGHNTLYWYLQNLGQGPELLIRYENEEAVDDSQLPKDRFSAERLKGVDSTLKIQPAELGDSAVYLCASSLGAGTRATDTQYFGPGTRLTVL.

This clonotype was seen repeatedly, ten times or more. The rearrangement joins TRBV2 to TRBJ2-4; D unresolved. The CDR3 extends over 12 amino acids. Trimming left V 8 bases short and J 5 bases short, with 10 bases between. The V gene's germline CDR1 is SNHLY and CDR2 FYNNEI. DNA of the CDR3: TGTGCCAGCCTCCTCTACGAAAACATTCAGTACTTC. As protein: CASLLYENIQYF.

In its sample, this clonotype was seen many times. V and J are TRBV15 and TRBJ2-2; D could derive from TRBD1 or TRBD2 (7 bases each). Germline V gene lookup returns CDR1 LNHNV and CDR2 YYDKDF (reference sequence). The germline V and J ends were trimmed by 5 bases and 2 bases, with 15 bases remaining between them. The CDR3 runs to 16 residues. The CDR3 sequence: CATSRGDRSNTGELFF. CDR3 sequence (DNA): TGTGCCACCAGCCGGGGGGACAGAAGTAACACCGGGGAGCTGTTTTTT.

Ten or more counts support this clonotype. This chain uses TRBV4-1 with TRBJ1-1, with D unclear. The CDR3 sequence is 14 residues long. Germline V gene data show CDR1 as MGHRA and CDR2 as YSYEKL. Trimming took off 1 base at V and 0 bases at J, with 6 bases between the two ends. Here the CDR3 reads CASSQVRLNTEAFF. The CDR3 DNA reads as TGCGCCAGCAGCCAAGTTAGGTTGAACACTGAAGCTTTCTTT.

This clonotype was counted ten times or more. The CDR3 loop is CASSRRGSNQPQHF. CDR3 in DNA: TGTGCCAGCAGTCGTCGGGGTAGCAATCAGCCCCAGCATTTT. This chain joins TRBV28 and TRBJ1-5; D not resolved. The CDR3 runs to 14 residues. The ends were cut back, 5 bases at V and 0 bases at J, with 8 bases in the middle. The V gene's germline CDR1 is MDHEN and CDR2 SYDVKM.

This clonotype was seen many times. Germline and junction disagree at one end, which may indicate a read error. This sequence joins TRBV12-3 or TRBV12-4 and TRBJ2-7, with unresolved D. The CDR3 extends over 12 amino acids. The CDR3 DNA follows: TGTGCCAGCAGCTTAGTGGTCTACGAGCAGTACTTC. It translates to CASSLVVYEQYF.

This clonotype was detected ten times or more. V gene TRBV29-1 combines with J gene TRBJ1-4; D ambiguous. The CDR3 length is 11 residues. Germline V gene lookup returns CDR1 SQVTM and CDR2 ANQGSEA. The ends were cut back, 7 bases at V and 7 bases at J, with 10 bases in the middle. For the CDR3, the DNA is TGCAGCGCCGGAGTTGGTGAAAAACTGTTTTTT. It yields the protein CSAGVGEKLFF.

This clonotype was observed a handful of times. The V gene is TRBV6-1, the J gene TRBJ2-1; a weak D match, TRBD1 (5 bases). Germline V gene lookup returns CDR1 MNHNS and CDR2 SASEGT. The CDR3 totals 12 residues. Trimming left V 6 bases short and J 12 bases short, with 15 bases between. CDR3 sequence (DNA): TGTGCCAGCAGAAAAGACAGCGATGGGCAGTTCTTC. This encodes CASRKDSDGQFF.

This clonotype was found a few times. The V call is TRBV3-1, the J call TRBJ2-2; the D gene could be TRBD1 or TRBD2 (5 bases each). The CDR3 totals 16 residues. V lost 4 bases and J lost 6, with 18 bases in between. The V gene's germline CDR1 is LGHDT and CDR2 YNNKEL (reference sequence). The CDR3 spells CASSRTPGPGPGELFF. The CDR3 DNA reads TGTGCCAGCAGCCGGACTCCGGGACCCGGGCCCGGGGAGCTGTTTTTT.